Shown below are 10 T cell receptor beta chains from a single sample sequenced in a study of cytomegalovirus exposure and HLA in healthy donors. The primer mix had 60 Vbeta and 13 Jbeta primers. The method was immunoSEQ multiplex PCR; TCRdb's version includes in-frame clones alone and lacks a portion of them. Altogether about 300,000 clones are present, around 86% being singletons, with the ten largest covering around 4%. Sequenced input: PBMCs. All receptors derive from a man aged 40-55 years in good health and CMV-seropositive.

V usage is TRBV19 and J usage is TRBJ1-5, with D tentatively TRBD1 (6 bases). V lost 0 bases to trimming and J lost 0 bases, with 12 bases between them. Germline V gene lookup returns CDR1 LNHDA and CDR2 SQIVND (reference sequence). This CDR3 spans 17 amino acids. The CDR3 protein is CASSIDSGGLSNQPQHF. Written as DNA, the CDR3 is TGTGCCAGTAGTATAGACAGTGGGGGCCTTAGCAATCAGCCCCAGCATTTT.

V usage is TRBV7-9 and J usage is TRBJ2-3; 7 nucleotides align to TRBD2. CDR3 length: 15 residues. Germline V gene lookup returns CDR1 SEHNR and CDR2 FQNEAQ (reference sequence). After removal of 3 bases from V and 6 bases from J, the junction contained 9 bases not matched to a gene. As DNA, the CDR3 is TGTGCCAGCAGCTTTCGGGATAGCGGGTATGATACGCAGTATTTT. Its protein is CASSFRDSGYDTQYF. Filled out from reference TRBV7-9 and TRBJ2-3, the complete variable domain reads DTGVSQNPRHKITKRGQNVTFRCDPISEHNRLYWYRQTLGQGPEFLTYFQNEAQLEKSRLLSDRFSAERPKGSFSTLEIQRTEQGDSAMYLCASSFRDSGYDTQYFGPGTRLTVL.

The gene calls are TRBV11-2 and TRBJ2-2; perhaps TRBD2 as D (6 bases). CDR1 and CDR2 (germline): SGHAT, FQNNGV. V was shortened by 2 bases and J by 6 bases, with 13 bases between the two germline ends. The CDR3 is 15 amino acids. In DNA, the CDR3 is TGTGCCAGCAGCTTATTTCCGGGAGTTGCCGGGGAGCTGTTTTTT. Protein sequence: CASSLFPGVAGELFF.

This chain connects TRBV11-2 to TRBJ1-4; TRBD1 matches 7 bases. This CDR3 is built from 13 residues. The germline CDR1 and CDR2 sequences are SGHAT and FQNNGV. V shed 5 bases, J shed 7 bases, and the junction held 4 bases outside the gene matches. The CDR3 nucleotides read TGTGCCAGCAGCCCCCGGGACAGTGAAAAACTGTTTTTT. Translating gives CASSPRDSEKLFF.

The genes are TRBV27 and TRBJ2-1, with D unclear. Germline V gives CDR1 MNHEY, CDR2 SMNVEV (reference sequence). The V end lost 7 bases, the J end lost 8 bases, and 15 bases lay between the germline ends. This CDR3 region has 13 residues. CDR3 in DNA: TGTGCCAGCACTGGTCAGAATGTCTATGAGCAGTTCTTC. Its protein product is CASTGQNVYEQFF.

The V gene is TRBV6-5, the J gene TRBJ1-5; 7 bases fit TRBD1. The end of the DNA aligns better with TRBJ2-3, so the J call may be wrong. Germline V gene sequence: CDR1 MNHEY, CDR2 SVGAGI. CDR3 length: 15 amino acids. As DNA, the CDR3 is TGTGCCAGCAGTTACTCGACAGGGAGTGGTCAGCCCCAGTATTTT. As protein: CASSYSTGSGQPQYF.

The rearrangement links TRBV10-2 to TRBJ1-2; D is ambiguous. V lost 0 bases to trimming and J lost 4 bases, with 15 bases between them. Germline V gene lookup returns CDR1 WSHSY and CDR2 SAAADI. The CDR3 runs 16 residues. The DNA of the CDR3 is TGCGCCAGCAGTGAGTCTGCGACACTCGGTCCCTATGGCTACACCTTC. This translates into CASSESATLGPYGYTF.

The chain employs TRBV29-1 and TRBJ2-1; a weak D match, TRBD2 (6 bases). The CDR3 extends over 12 amino acids. Trimming shortened V by 7 bases and J by 10 bases, and 17 bases separated the two germline ends. Per the germline V gene, CDR1 is SQVTM and CDR2 is ANQGSEA. The CDR3 DNA follows: TGCAGCGCCGAAGGCCTGGGGAGGGAGCAGTTCTTC. It specifies CSAEGLGREQFF.

The J gene is TRBJ2-7, the V gene TRBV2; 14 positions match TRBD2. The junction had 11 bases not matched to a gene; V was cut back by 7 bases and J by 9 bases. Germline V lookup: CDR1 SNHLY, CDR2 FYNNEI. The CDR3 totals 15 residues. CDR3 sequence: CASTPGTSGRRAQYF. CDR3 nucleotide sequence: TGTGCCAGCACCCCCGGGACTAGCGGGAGAAGGGCGCAGTACTTC. Complete variable domain (other parts from reference TRBV2 and TRBJ2-7): EPEVTQTPSHQVTQMGQEVILRCVPISNHLYFYWYRQILGQKVEFLVSFYNNEISEKSEIFDDQFSVERPDGSNFTLKIRSTKLEDSAMYFCASTPGTSGRRAQYFGPGTRLTVT.

The V and J genes are TRBV27 and TRBJ1-2; possible D gene TRBD1, 5 bases. The CDR3 has 16 amino acids. The V and J ends lost 1 base and 4 bases respectively, with 16 bases between them. Germline assignment: CDR1 MNHEY and CDR2 SMNVEV (reference sequence). CDR3 nucleotide sequence: TGTGCCAGCAGTTTATTGATGGGGTTGGGGGGCTATGGCTACACCTTC. As protein: CASSLLMGLGGYGYTF.